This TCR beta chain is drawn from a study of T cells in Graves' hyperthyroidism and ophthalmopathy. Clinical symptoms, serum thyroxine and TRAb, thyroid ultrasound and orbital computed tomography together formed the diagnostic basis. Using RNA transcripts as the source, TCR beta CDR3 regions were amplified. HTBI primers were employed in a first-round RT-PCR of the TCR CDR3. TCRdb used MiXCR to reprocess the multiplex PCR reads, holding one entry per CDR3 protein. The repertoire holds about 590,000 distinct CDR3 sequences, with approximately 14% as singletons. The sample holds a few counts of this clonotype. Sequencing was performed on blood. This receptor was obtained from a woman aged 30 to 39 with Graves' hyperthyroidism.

The CDR3 nucleotides read TGTGCCAGCAGGGGGTGGGGGACAGGCTACGAGCAGTACTTC. Amino acids: CASRGWGTGYEQYF. The rearrangement uses TRBV27 and TRBJ2-7, with 8 bases fitting TRBD1. This CDR3 contains 14 residues. Germline CDR1 is MNHEY and CDR2 is SMNVEV (reference sequence). Germline trimming cut 6 bases from V and 3 bases from J; bases unmatched to any gene: 7.